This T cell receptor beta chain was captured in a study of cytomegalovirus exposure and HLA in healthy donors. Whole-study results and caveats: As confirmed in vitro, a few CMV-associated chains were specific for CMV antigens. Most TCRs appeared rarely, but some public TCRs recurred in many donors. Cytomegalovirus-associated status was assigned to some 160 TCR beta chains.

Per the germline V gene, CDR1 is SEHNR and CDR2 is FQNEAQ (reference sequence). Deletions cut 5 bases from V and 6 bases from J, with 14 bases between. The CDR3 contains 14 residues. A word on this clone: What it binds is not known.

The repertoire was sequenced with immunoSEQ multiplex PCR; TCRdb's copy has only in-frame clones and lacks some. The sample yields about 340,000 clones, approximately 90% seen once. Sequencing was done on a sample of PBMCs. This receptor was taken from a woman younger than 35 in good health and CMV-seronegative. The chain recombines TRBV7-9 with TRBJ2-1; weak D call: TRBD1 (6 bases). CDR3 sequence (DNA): TGTGCCAGCAGCGGGGGCCCACCCCCCAATGAGCAGTTCTTC. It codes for CASSGGPPPNEQFF.